This is a list of T cell receptor beta chains from one sample in a study of cytotoxic CD8 clonotypes in ibrutinib-treated CLL. Here immunoSEQ multiplex PCR was the method, and the copy in TCRdb shows in-frame clones only, minus some. The table lists some 200,000 clones, about 72% of them singletons. This specimen consisted of PBMCs, obtained after 24 months of ibrutinib treatment. The receptor set was obtained from a human donor with chronic lymphocytic leukemia. Each CDR3 is given with its conserved first and last residue.

CDR3 protein	V gene	J gene
CASSSTLETQYF	TRBV7-2	TRBJ2-5
CASRPPGTQTYEQYF	TRBV7-6	TRBJ2-7
CASSQVQGMDEQFF	TRBV4-3	TRBJ2-1
CASSQLYQPQHF	TRBV28	TRBJ1-5
CASSLGAGGYNEQFF	TRBV5-6	TRBJ2-1
CASSNRDRQYF	TRBV2	TRBJ2-7
CASSPTGLSTDTQYF	TRBV6-5	TRBJ2-3
CASSSTGKPETQYF	TRBV5-1	TRBJ2-5
CASSPQRKLELSYEQYF	TRBV11-2	TRBJ2-7
CASLSGGQYNEQFF	TRBV27	TRBJ2-1
CAWSVGGFAYNEQFF	TRBV30	TRBJ2-1
CASSLVVAPTGRGYTF	TRBV7-2	TRBJ1-2
CATSRLGGSLGPYEQYF	TRBV15	TRBJ2-7
CASSYPPDYPGGTDTQYF	TRBV7-9	TRBJ2-3
CASSFGTSGYNEQFF	TRBV9	TRBJ2-1
CASSLGLGWGGDRTDNEQFF	TRBV11-3	TRBJ2-1
CAWSANVATGANVLTF	TRBV30	TRBJ2-6
CASSQAVSGYQETQYF	TRBV4-3	TRBJ2-5
CASSTTIAGAGELFF	TRBV19	TRBJ2-2
CASSLRGKAAKNIQYF	TRBV28	TRBJ2-4
CASAEGWMIGETQYF	TRBV9	TRBJ2-5
CASSPDRGSYTEAFF	TRBV7-2	TRBJ1-1
CASSLVPNTGELFF	TRBV5-1	TRBJ2-2
CASSVGPQGSSGNTIYF	TRBV9	TRBJ1-3
CASSLLRTEDYEQYF	TRBV7-9	TRBJ2-7
CASSADSGANVLTF	TRBV6-4	TRBJ2-6